The 10 T cell receptor beta chains below were found in one sample sequenced in a study of regulatory T cells in long-lasting Graves disease (dated by TCRdb to the early 2020s). The time point label of this sample denotes: newly diagnosed GD, antithyroid drugs for less than 3 months. For both TCR sequencing and RNA sequencing, RNA was extracted from PBMCs in TRIzol. Library generation was performed with multiplex PCR. Data came from an Illumina HiSeq 4000. To build TCR beta libraries, CDR3 regions were amplified by Arm-PCR using iRepertoire HTBI primers. The public reads were quality trimmed at Q25 with fastp and then assembled into clones with MiXCR by TCRdb, keeping productive beta chains. Every distinct CDR3 protein forms one entry, paired with its most common genes and DNA. The sample yields fewer than 650,000 distinct CDR3 sequences; approximately 15% were counted once. Roughly 18% of the sample is taken by the ten largest.

Another study also made use of these data, one on T cells in Graves' hyperthyroidism and ophthalmopathy.

Sequencing was performed on peripheral blood mononuclear cells (PBMCs), taken at new diagnosis, from a patient treated with antithyroid drugs. The receptors originated from a woman aged 30 to 39 with Graves disease. Donor details come from another sample of the same person, matched by shared clones.

This clonotype was observed a few times. This chain uses TRBV19 with TRBJ1-5, with D hard to call. V gave up 5 bases and J gave up 6 bases, with 14 bases separating them. The CDR3 runs to 14 residues. CDR1 LNHDA and CDR2 SQIVND come from the germline V gene (reference sequence). The CDR3: CASSFSGQGQPQHF. The CDR3 DNA follows: TGTGCCAGTAGTTTCTCGGGCCAAGGTCAGCCCCAGCATTTT.

To note about this clonotype: The junction shows a germline mismatch at one end, possibly a read error. The gene calls are TRBV5-1 and TRBJ1-1; D gene ambiguous. There are 14 residues in the CDR3. CDR1 SGHRS and CDR2 YFSETQ come from the germline V gene. In DNA form, the CDR3 reads TGCGCCAGTAGCTTGGAGAGGGCCCCCACTGAAGCTTTCTTT. As protein: CASSLERAPTEAFF.

The rearrangement joins TRBV11-2 to TRBJ2-1; 10 bases match TRBD2. The CDR3 spans 14 residues. Germline lookup yields CDR1 SGHAT and CDR2 FQNNGV. V lost 1 base, J lost 14 bases, and 8 bases stayed unmatched. The CDR3 region has the DNA TGTGCCAGCAGCTTAGGGACTAGCGGAGGTAGGGAGTTCTTC. Encoded protein: CASSLGTSGGREFF.

This clonotype has only a few counts. A much more abundant neighbour one base away suggests this may be a read error. V gene TRBV28 combines with J gene TRBJ2-7; the D gene is possibly TRBD1 (6 bases). The V end was cut by 8 bases, the J end by 2 bases, with 40 bases between. Germline V CDR1 and CDR2: MDHEN, SYDVKM. There are 22 residues in the CDR3. Here the CDR3 reads CASEGRQGKRHGHPTRPYEQYF. Here the CDR3 DNA reads TGTGCCAGCGAGGGCCGGCAGGGGAAAAGGCACGGCCACCCGACGAGACCCTACGAGCAGTACTTC.

Details on this clonotype: One end of the junction does not line up with germline, which may come from a read error. The chain has TRBV11-2 and TRBJ2-1; 7 nucleotides align to TRBD2. Germline values: CDR1 SGHAT, CDR2 FQNNGV. The CDR3 loop spans 17 amino acids. The CDR3 spells CARSLNSPTSSANEQFF. CDR3 coding DNA: TGTGCCCGCAGCTTAAACTCCCCGACTAGCTCCGCCAATGAGCAGTTCTTC.

This clonotype was counted between two and nine times. V gene TRBV28 combines with J gene TRBJ1-5; TRBD1 is a possible D gene (5 bases). V lost 5 bases and J 0 bases, leaving 11 bases between the germline ends. CDR3 length equals 15 residues. Germline CDR1 MDHEN, CDR2 SYDVKM. CDR3 region: CASSTGFYSNQPQHF. In DNA form, the CDR3 reads TGTGCCAGCAGTACAGGCTTTTATAGCAATCAGCCCCAGCATTTT.

This clonotype was seen a few times. This chain links TRBV7-3 with TRBJ2-2, with D possibly TRBD2 on 6 matching bases. Germline CDR1 and CDR2: SGHTA and FQGTGA. The CDR3 runs 15 residues. The V and J ends lost 1 base and 1 base respectively, with 7 bases between them. CDR3 amino acids: CASSLIGGNTGELFF. The CDR3 DNA is TGTGCCAGCAGCTTAATCGGGGGGAACACCGGGGAGCTGTTTTTT.

Turning to this clonotype: A read error may be the cause here, since a much bigger clone is one base away. The genes are TRBV28 and TRBJ1-4; no definite D call. The CDR3 runs to 17 residues. Germline V lookup: CDR1 MDHEN, CDR2 SYDVKM. The CDR3 DNA reads TGTGCCAGCAGCGTCATACGGTTAGGAGTAACTAATGAAAAACCGTTTTTT. Its protein is CASSVIRLGVTNEKPFF.

V is TRBV4-2 and J is TRBJ2-1, with D maybe TRBD2 (6 bases). This CDR3 is 15 amino acids long. The germline V gene encodes CDR1 LGHNA and CDR2 YNFKEQ. Trimming left V 0 bases short and J 9 bases short, with 15 bases between. CDR3 residues: CASSQEAGRVVEQFF. The CDR3 bases are TGTGCCAGCAGCCAAGAGGCGGGAAGGGTCGTTGAGCAGTTCTTC.

This clonotype was counted only a few times. The chain employs TRBV9 and TRBJ2-5, with TRBD1 matching over 9 bases. Trimming at V came to 4 bases and at J to 5 bases, leaving 9 bases not matched to a gene. The CDR3 extends over 15 amino acids. Germline V gives CDR1 SGDLS, CDR2 YYNGEE. CDR3: CASSRSTGGKETQYF. In nucleotides, the CDR3 is TGTGCCAGCAGCAGATCGACAGGGGGTAAGGAGACCCAGTACTTC.